The present TCR beta chain was sequenced within a study of identical twins. cDNA molecules carried unique molecular identifiers, and template switching added a universal primer site. TCRdb re-called the 5' RACE reads with MiXCR, one entry per CDR3 protein. In the table there are 400,000 to 500,000 distinct CDR3 sequences, 18% of which are singletons. The study, taken as a whole, reports: The models gave estimates that fell short of the out-of-frame TCR alpha sharing seen in monozygotic twins. Twins' surplus sharing was weaker for beta out-of-frame sequences.

The CDR3 has 11 amino acids. V was shortened by 6 bases and J by 5 bases, with 8 bases between the two germline ends. Healthy Caucasians provided all donations. This clonotype was counted many times. Its antigen is still unknown. This chain links TRBV12-3 or TRBV12-4 with TRBJ2-7; D remains unclear. The specimen sequenced was naive T cells sorted from blood. This TCR came from a man aged 45-60 years in good health. CDR3 sequence (DNA): TGTGCCAGCAGCCGTGGCCACGAGCAGTACTTC. This gives the protein CASSRGHEQYF.